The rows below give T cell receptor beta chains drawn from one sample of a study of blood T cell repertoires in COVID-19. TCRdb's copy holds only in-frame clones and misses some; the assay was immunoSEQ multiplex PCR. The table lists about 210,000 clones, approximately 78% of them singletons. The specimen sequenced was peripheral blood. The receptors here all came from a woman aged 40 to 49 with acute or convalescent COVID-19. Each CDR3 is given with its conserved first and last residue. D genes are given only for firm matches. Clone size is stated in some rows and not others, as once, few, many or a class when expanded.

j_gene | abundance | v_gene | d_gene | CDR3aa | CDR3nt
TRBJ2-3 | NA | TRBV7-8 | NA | CASSLYSSTDTQYF | TGTGCCAGCAGCTTATATAGTTCCACAGATACGCAGTATTTT
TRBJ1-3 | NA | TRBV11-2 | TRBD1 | CASSLVRDRGHFSGNTIYF | TGTGCCAGCAGCTTAGTGCGGGACAGGGGGCATTTCTCTGGAAACACCATATATTTT
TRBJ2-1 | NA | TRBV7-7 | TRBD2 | CASSPQGLAGKNEQFF | TGTGCCAGCAGCCCCCAGGGACTAGCGGGTAAGAATGAGCAGTTCTTC
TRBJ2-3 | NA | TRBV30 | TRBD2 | CAWSAGRTSGGATDTQYF | TGTGCCTGGAGTGCCGGGAGGACTAGCGGGGGAGCCACAGATACGCAGTATTTT
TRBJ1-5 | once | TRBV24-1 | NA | CATSENSQPQHF | TGTGCCACCAGTGAAAACAGTCAGCCCCAGCATTTT
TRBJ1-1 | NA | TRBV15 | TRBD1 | CATSRNPGQGVPEAFF | TGTGCCACCAGCAGAAACCCGGGACAGGGTGTCCCTGAAGCTTTCTTT
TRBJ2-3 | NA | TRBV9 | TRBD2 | CASSVPAGGNTQYF | TGTGCCAGCAGCGTACCAGCGGGGGGGAATACGCAGTATTTT
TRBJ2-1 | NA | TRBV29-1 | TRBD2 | CSTQTSGGVYNEQFF | TGCAGCACCCAGACTAGCGGGGGGGTCTACAATGAGCAGTTCTTC
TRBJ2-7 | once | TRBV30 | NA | CAWNVIREQYF | TGTGCCTGGAATGTTATCCGCGAGCAGTACTTC
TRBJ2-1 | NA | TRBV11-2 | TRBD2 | CASSRGGTGGPGEQFF | TGTGCCAGCAGCCGGGGGGGAACGGGAGGGCCAGGTGAGCAGTTCTTC
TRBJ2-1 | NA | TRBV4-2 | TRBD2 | CASSQVLAGVSYNEQFF | TGTGCCAGCAGCCAAGTGCTAGCGGGAGTTTCCTACAATGAGCAGTTCTTC
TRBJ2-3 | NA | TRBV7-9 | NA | CASSPPPRELGTDTQYF | TGTGCCAGCAGCCCTCCCCCTCGGGAGTTGGGCACAGATACGCAGTATTTT
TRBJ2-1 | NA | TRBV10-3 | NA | CAISLGQRTSSYNEQFF | TGTGCCATCAGTCTTGGACAGCGAACCAGTTCCTACAATGAGCAGTTCTTC
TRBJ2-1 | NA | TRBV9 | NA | CASSVAGIAYNEQFF | TGTGCCAGCAGCGTAGCGGGAATAGCATACAATGAGCAGTTCTTC
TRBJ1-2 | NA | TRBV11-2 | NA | CASSLESGNYGYTF | TGTGCCAGCAGCTTAGAATCAGGCAACTATGGCTACACCTTC
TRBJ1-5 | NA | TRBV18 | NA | CASSADSYQPQHF | TGTGCCAGCTCAGCGGACAGCTATCAGCCCCAGCATTTT
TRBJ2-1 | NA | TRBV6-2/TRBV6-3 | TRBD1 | CASSSRQGHSYNEQFF | TGTGCCAGCAGTTCCCGACAGGGGCACTCCTACAATGAGCAGTTCTTC
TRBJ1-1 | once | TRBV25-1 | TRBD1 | CASPEGNRGPYTEAFF | TGTGCCAGTCCCGAAGGGAACAGGGGGCCTTACACTGAAGCTTTCTTT
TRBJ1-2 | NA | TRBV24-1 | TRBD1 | CATSDRQTGDYDGYTF | TGTGCCACCAGTGATCGGCAAACAGGGGATTATGATGGCTACACCTTC
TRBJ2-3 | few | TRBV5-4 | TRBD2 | CASSFGGPSGRAGDTQYF | TGTGCCAGCAGCTTTGGTGGTCCTAGCGGGAGGGCAGGAGATACGCAGTATTTT
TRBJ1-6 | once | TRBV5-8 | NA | CASSVGGSPYSPLHF | TGTGCCAGCAGCGTGGGGGGCAGCCCTTATTCACCCCTCCACTTT
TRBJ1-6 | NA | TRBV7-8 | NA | CASSLKQAANSPLHF | TGTGCCAGCAGCTTAAAACAGGCGGCCAATTCACCCCTCCACTTT
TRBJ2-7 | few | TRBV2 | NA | CASSDPATENSYEQYF | TGTGCCAGCAGTGATCCCGCAACGGAGAACTCCTACGAGCAGTACTTC
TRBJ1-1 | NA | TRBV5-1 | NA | CASSYGGASGRPEAFF | TGCGCCAGCAGCTATGGGGGGGCGTCGGGAAGGCCTGAAGCTTTCTTT
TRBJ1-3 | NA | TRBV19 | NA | CASRTVSGNTIYF | TGTGCCAGTCGGACAGTCTCTGGAAACACCATATATTTT
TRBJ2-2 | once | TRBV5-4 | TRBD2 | CASSYLAGGPSTGELFF | TGTGCCAGCAGTTACCTAGCGGGAGGGCCGTCTACCGGGGAGCTGTTTTTT